Below, 22 T cell receptor beta chains from the same sample are listed, as sequenced in a study of cytomegalovirus exposure and HLA in healthy donors. The primer mix had 60 Vbeta and 13 Jbeta primers. Assay used: immunoSEQ multiplex PCR; TCRdb lists only in-frame clones, some missing. The profile shows approximately 170,000 clones, about 77% of them singletons. The sequenced sample consisted of PBMCs. These TCRs come from a man aged 25 to 45 in good health and CMV-seropositive.

The V gene is TRBV5-1, the J gene TRBJ2-3, with D possibly matching TRBD1 (7 bases). Per germline, CDR1 SGHRS and CDR2 YFSETQ. The CDR3 runs 16 residues. The ends were cut back, 2 bases at V and 2 bases at J, with 15 bases in the middle. In DNA, the CDR3 is TGCGCCAGCAGCTTCCCGGACAGGAGGGACACAGATACGCAGTATTTT. Protein sequence: CASSFPDRRDTDTQYF. The full variable domain, rest sourced from reference TRBV5-1 and TRBJ2-3, is KAGVTQTPRYLIKTRGQQVTLSCSPISGHRSVSWYQQTPGQGLQFLFEYFSETQRNKGNFPGRFSGRQFSNSRSEMNVSTLELGDSALYLCASSFPDRRDTDTQYFGPGTRLTVL.

The chain recombines TRBV2 with TRBJ1-2; 7 bases align to TRBD1. Per the germline V gene, CDR1 is SNHLY and CDR2 is FYNNEI. This CDR3 has 15 amino acids. V lost 0 bases, J lost 8 bases, and 9 bases stayed unmatched. As DNA, the CDR3 is TGTGCCAGCAGTGAAGCGGAGAGACAGGGAGGAGGCTACACCTTC. This codes for CASSEAERQGGGYTF.

The chain links TRBV9 to TRBJ2-7, with D uncertain. Germline V gene lookup returns CDR1 SGDLS and CDR2 YYNGEE. With 0 bases removed from V and 0 bases from J, the gap between germline ends came to 7 bases. The CDR3 extends over 14 amino acids. The CDR3 here is CASSVGGNSYEQYF. The CDR3, as DNA: TGTGCCAGCAGCGTAGGTGGCAACTCCTACGAGCAGTACTTC.

This chain connects TRBV19 to TRBJ1-1, with a weak D call TRBD1 (5 bases). Germline V gives CDR1 LNHDA, CDR2 SQIVND (reference sequence). This CDR3 comprises 15 residues. V was cut by 9 bases and J by 6 bases, with 23 bases left in between. The CDR3 bases are TGTGCCAGCCGGGACCAGGATGGGGGGAGCGCTGAAGCTTTCTTT. Translating it yields CASRDQDGGSAEAFF.

The chain is built from TRBV10-3 and TRBJ1-1; D is unresolved. The V and J ends lost 6 bases and 0 bases respectively, with 11 bases between them. The CDR3 spans 14 residues. Germline V lookup: CDR1 ENHRY, CDR2 SYGVKD. The CDR3 here is CAISSDTVNTEAFF. The CDR3 DNA reads as TGTGCCATCAGCTCCGATACAGTGAACACTGAAGCTTTCTTT.

The chain uses TRBV7-9 and TRBJ2-1, with TRBD1 matching 9 bases. After removal of 1 base from V and 4 bases from J, the junction contained 5 bases not matched to a gene. Germline CDR1 and CDR2: SEHNR and FQNEAQ (reference sequence). The CDR3 totals 16 residues. This chain's CDR3 is CASSLDLTGGYNEQFF. The CDR3 nucleotides are TGTGCCAGCAGCTTAGATCTGACAGGGGGGTACAATGAGCAGTTCTTC.

This chain uses TRBV18 with TRBJ2-1; 14 bases fit TRBD2. The length of the CDR3 is 17 residues. Germline V lookup: CDR1 KGHSH, CDR2 LQKENI. The junction had 7 bases not matched to a gene; V was cut back by 0 bases and J by 9 bases. As DNA, the CDR3 is TGTGCCAGCTCACCACCGGGGACTAGCGGGAGATCGGGTGAGCAGTTCTTC. Translating gives CASSPPGTSGRSGEQFF.

This clone was observed a single time. The chain carries TRBV6-4 and TRBJ2-3, with 12 bases that match TRBD2. The germline CDR1 and CDR2 sequences are MRHNA and SNTAGT. CDR3 length: 18 residues. Losses at the gene ends were 2 bases for V and 0 bases for J; bases not matched to a gene: 6. The CDR3 reads CASSDRPGTSGSTDTQYF. CDR3 DNA sequence: TGTGCCAGCAGTGACAGGCCCGGGACTAGCGGGAGCACAGATACGCAGTATTTT.

The chain links TRBV2 to TRBJ2-2; D may be TRBD2 (6 bases). The germline V gene encodes CDR1 SNHLY and CDR2 FYNNEI. Trimming pared 4 bases from V and 3 bases from J, leaving 9 bases between. The CDR3 runs to 14 residues. CDR3 nucleotide sequence: TGTGCCAGCAGTGCCCTAGCGTACACCGGGGAGCTGTTTTTT. Its translation is CASSALAYTGELFF. The entire variable domain, with the rest obtained from reference TRBV2 and TRBJ2-2, is as follows: EPEVTQTPSHQVTQMGQEVILRCVPISNHLYFYWYRQILGQKVEFLVSFYNNEISEKSEIFDDQFSVERPDGSNFTLKIRSTKLEDSAMYFCASSALAYTGELFFGEGSRLTVL.

CDR3 in DNA: TGTGCCAGCAATCCTTTAGACCAGGGGGTGGGGGGCTACACCTTC. It encodes CASNPLDQGVGGYTF. This rearrangement joins TRBV28 to TRBJ1-2; 7 bases line up with TRBD1. This CDR3 has 15 amino acids. CDR1 MDHEN and CDR2 SYDVKM come from the germline V gene. V lost 7 bases and J lost 8; bases outside the gene matches: 16.

The sample holds a few counts of this clone. This sequence joins TRBV6-6 and TRBJ1-3; D might be TRBD1 (5 bases). The CDR3 spans 15 residues. Between the trimmed V and J ends, which lost 6 bases and 4 bases, there was a span of 16 bases. CDR1 is MNHNY and CDR2 is SVGAGI in the germline V gene (reference sequence). As DNA, the CDR3 is TGTGCCAGCAGCCGGGCGGGGACGCGGGGAAACACCATATATTTT. Translation: CASSRAGTRGNTIYF.

The V gene is TRBV5-1, the J gene TRBJ2-2, with TRBD2 as a possible D gene (6 bases). V lost 0 bases to trimming and J lost 6 bases, with 9 bases between them. This CDR3 comprises 14 residues. Germline V gene lookup returns CDR1 SGHRS and CDR2 YFSETQ. CDR3 DNA sequence: TGCGCCAGCAGCTTGGCCGCGGGATCCGGGGAGCTGTTTTTT. Amino acids: CASSLAAGSGELFF.

The chain links TRBV25-1 to TRBJ2-5; tentatively, D is TRBD1 (6 bases). Germline CDR1 and CDR2: MGHDK and SYGVNS. This CDR3 spans 15 amino acids. Trimming removed 6 bases at V and 0 bases at J, with 14 bases between. CDR3 loop: CASSPGQLYQETQYF. The CDR3 nucleotides read TGTGCCAGCAGCCCCGGACAGTTGTACCAAGAGACCCAGTACTTC.

The genes are TRBV19 and TRBJ2-1, with 14 bases matching TRBD2. The germline V gene encodes CDR1 LNHDA and CDR2 SQIVND (reference sequence). CDR3 size: 15 residues. J was trimmed by 8 bases and V by 5 bases; bases with no gene match: 5. In nucleotides, the CDR3 is TGTGCCAGTAGTCCGCTGGGACTAGCGGGAGATGAGCAGTTCTTC. This codes for CASSPLGLAGDEQFF.

The rearrangement links TRBV6-1 to TRBJ2-7; 8 bases align to TRBD2. There are 14 residues in the CDR3. V trimming: 6 bases; J trimming: 6 bases; junction bases outside the gene matches: 10. Germline assignment: CDR1 MNHNS and CDR2 SASEGT. CDR3: CASRLGGRSGEQYF. In nucleotides, the CDR3 is TGTGCCAGCAGGCTTGGCGGGAGGAGTGGCGAGCAGTACTTC.

The V call is TRBV30, the J call TRBJ2-1; D is unresolved. Germline V gene sequence: CDR1 GTSNPN, CDR2 SVGIG (reference sequence). The CDR3 runs 11 residues. The V end was cut by 0 bases, the J end by 9 bases, with 6 bases between. The CDR3 reads CAWSVEAEQFF. The CDR3 bases are TGTGCCTGGAGTGTCGAGGCTGAGCAGTTCTTC.

The chain is built from TRBV6-1 and TRBJ1-2, with TRBD1 matching 8 bases. CDR3 length: 16 amino acids. J gave up 4 bases and V 2 bases, and 9 bases lay outside the gene matches. In germline, CDR1 is MNHNS, CDR2 SASEGT. The CDR3 is CASSEPGQVVAYGYTF. The CDR3 region has the DNA TGTGCCAGCAGTGAACCGGGACAGGTTGTTGCCTATGGCTACACCTTC.

This clone was seen once. This sequence joins TRBV28 and TRBJ2-3; 12 bases match TRBD2. This CDR3 has 17 amino acids. V shed 3 bases, J shed 5 bases, and the junction held 9 bases outside the gene matches. Per the germline V gene, CDR1 is MDHEN and CDR2 is SYDVKM. The CDR3: CASSLVLAGGPRDTQYF. DNA for the CDR3: TGTGCCAGCAGTTTGGTCCTAGCGGGAGGGCCGAGAGATACGCAGTATTTT.

This sequence joins TRBV11-2 and TRBJ2-3; D call uncertain. The CDR3 is made up of 13 amino acids. Trimming pared 1 base from V and 4 bases from J, leaving 6 bases between. Germline V gene lookup returns CDR1 SGHAT and CDR2 FQNNGV. In DNA, the CDR3 is TGTGCCAGCAGCTTAGTAGTAGCAGATACGCAGTATTTT. Translating it yields CASSLVVADTQYF.

The chain joins TRBV9 to TRBJ2-7; a possible D gene is TRBD2 (5 bases). Trimming took 0 bases from V and 2 from J, leaving 12 bases between them. CDR3 length equals 15 residues. Germline CDR1 reads SGDLS; CDR2 reads YYNGEE. Written as DNA, the CDR3 is TGTGCCAGCAGCGTAGAGGCGGGTGCCCCCTACGAGCAGTACTTC. It is translated as CASSVEAGAPYEQYF.

The V call is TRBV27, the J call TRBJ2-1; 7 bases map to TRBD2. The germline V gene has CDR1 MNHEY and CDR2 SMNVEV (reference sequence). V lost 2 bases and J lost 5; bases outside the gene matches: 12. The CDR3 has 17 residues. The CDR3 DNA follows: TGTGCCAGCAGTTTACATGGGGTGGGAGGGACCAACAATGAGCAGTTCTTC. Translated: CASSLHGVGGTNNEQFF.

This chain links TRBV7-3 with TRBJ2-7; weak D call: TRBD2 (5 bases). The CDR3 sequence is 14 residues long. The germline V gene encodes CDR1 SGHTA and CDR2 FQGTGA. The V end was cut by 3 bases, the J end by 2 bases, with 11 bases between. CDR3 nucleotide sequence: TGTGCCAGCAGCTTCGGGATGGCCCCCTACGAGCAGTACTTC. Protein product: CASSFGMAPYEQYF.